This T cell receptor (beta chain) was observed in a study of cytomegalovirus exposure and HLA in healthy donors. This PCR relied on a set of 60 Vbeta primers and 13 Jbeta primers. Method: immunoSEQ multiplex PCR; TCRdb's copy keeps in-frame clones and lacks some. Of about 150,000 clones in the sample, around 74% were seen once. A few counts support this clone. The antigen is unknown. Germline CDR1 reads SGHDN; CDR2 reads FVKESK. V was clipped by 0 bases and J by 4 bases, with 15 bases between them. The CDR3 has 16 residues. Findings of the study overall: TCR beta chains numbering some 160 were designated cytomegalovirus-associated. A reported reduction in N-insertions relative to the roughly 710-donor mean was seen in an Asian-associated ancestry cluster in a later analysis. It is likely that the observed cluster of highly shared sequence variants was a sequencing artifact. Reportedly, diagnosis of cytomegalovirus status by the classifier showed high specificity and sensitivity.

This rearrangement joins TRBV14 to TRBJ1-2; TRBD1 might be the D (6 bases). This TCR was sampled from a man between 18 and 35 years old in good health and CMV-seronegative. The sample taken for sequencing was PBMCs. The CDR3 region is CASSQDLTGGPYGYTF. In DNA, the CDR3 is TGTGCCAGCAGCCAAGATCTGACAGGCGGCCCCTATGGCTACACCTTC. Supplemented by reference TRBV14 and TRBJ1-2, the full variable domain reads EAGVTQFPSHSVIEKGQTVTLRCDPISGHDNLYWYRRVMGKEIKFLLHFVKESKQDESGMPNNRFLAERTGGTYSTLKVQPAELEDSGVYFCASSQDLTGGPYGYTFGSGTRLTVV.